Following are 2 T cell receptor beta chains from one sample sequenced in a study of blood T cells in healthy people across ages (dated by TCRdb to between 2014 and 2017). Library prep was done by 5' RACE. The sequencer listed for this sample is Illumina HiSeq 2500. A second PCR of about 6 to 12 cycles was run with a J-beta primer mix and a sample-barcoded 5' primer. TCRdb trimmed public reads at Q25 via fastp, called clones via MiXCR and kept in-frame beta chains. Merged by CDR3 protein, the rows form single entries marked with the most common genes and DNA. This sample is represented by 1.5 million or so distinct CDR3 sequences; 40% to 50% of them were singletons. The ten largest clonotypes hold 6.5% to 10% of the sample. The source material was blood. The source of these receptors is a woman younger than 30 in good health.

The V gene is TRBV20-1, the J gene TRBJ2-5, with D perhaps matching TRBD1 or TRBD2 (6 bases each). The germline V and J ends were trimmed by 5 bases and 11 bases, with 21 bases remaining between them. CDR3 size: 13 residues. Germline lookup yields CDR1 DFQATT and CDR2 SNEGSKA (reference sequence). CDR3 residues: CSAPGLSRGEQYF. For the CDR3, the DNA is TGCAGTGCTCCTGGACTAAGCAGGGGAGAGCAGTACTTC.

This clonotype has just a few counts. This chain joins TRBV30 and TRBJ1-2; 9 nucleotides match TRBD1. Germline CDR1 and CDR2: GTSNPN and SVGIG (reference sequence). V shed 5 bases and J 1 base; nucleotides not matched to a gene: 2. There are 13 residues in the CDR3. CDR3 sequence reads: CAWGTGNNYGYTF. In DNA form, the CDR3 reads TGTGCCTGGGGGACAGGGAATAACTATGGCTACACCTTC.